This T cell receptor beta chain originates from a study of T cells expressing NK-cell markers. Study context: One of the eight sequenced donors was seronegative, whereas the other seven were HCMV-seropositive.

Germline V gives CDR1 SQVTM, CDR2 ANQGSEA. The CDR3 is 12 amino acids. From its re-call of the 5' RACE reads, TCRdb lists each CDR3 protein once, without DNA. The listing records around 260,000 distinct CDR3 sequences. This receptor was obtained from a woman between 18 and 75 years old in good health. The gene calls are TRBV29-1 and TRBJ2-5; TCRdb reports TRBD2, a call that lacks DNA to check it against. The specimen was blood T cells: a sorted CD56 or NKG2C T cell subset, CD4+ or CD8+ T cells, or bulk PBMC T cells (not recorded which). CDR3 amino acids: CSALAAQETQYF.